The 19 T cell receptor beta chains in this list originate from one sample, sequenced in a study of T cell changes during pregnancy in multiple sclerosis. TCRdb keeps only in-frame clones here, not all; method: immunoSEQ multiplex PCR. Among 30,000 or so clones listed, roughly 87% were seen once. The input for sequencing was CD8+ T cells from peripheral blood mononuclear cells, taken in the first trimester of pregnancy. The receptors shown here come from a female donor with multiple sclerosis, enrolled in a pregnancy study.

In its sample, this clone was seen once. The J gene is TRBJ2-3, the V gene TRBV28, with a tentative D call TRBD2 (5 bases). Trimming cost V 8 bases and J 3 bases, with 9 bases left between them. The CDR3 is 12 residues long. Per germline, CDR1 MDHEN and CDR2 SYDVKM. Here the CDR3 reads CASRGPTDTQYF. In nucleotides, the CDR3 is TGTGCCAGCCGGGGTCCAACAGATACGCAGTATTTT.

CDR3 in amino acids: CASSEQGFGDGYTF. CDR3 nucleotide sequence: TGTGCCAGCAGCGAGCAGGGGTTTGGGGATGGCTACACCTTC. The gene calls are TRBV11-1 and TRBJ1-2; D possibly corresponds to TRBD1 (6 bases). The V end lost 5 bases, the J end lost 6 bases, and 16 bases lay between the germline ends. CDR3 size: 14 residues. Germline loops: CDR1 SGHAT, CDR2 FQDESV (reference sequence).

This clone was seen a single time. This chain uses TRBV9 with TRBJ2-7; D may be TRBD2 (7 bases). CDR1 SGDLS and CDR2 YYNGEE come from the germline V gene. This CDR3 has 14 amino acids. V dropped 3 bases and J dropped 1 base, with 11 bases sitting between them. This CDR3 is CASSEGDYSYEQYF. The CDR3 DNA reads as TGTGCCAGCAGCGAGGGGGACTATTCCTACGAGCAGTACTTC.

The gene calls are TRBV7-8 and TRBJ2-1; 11 positions agree with TRBD2. This CDR3 comprises 15 residues. Germline lookup yields CDR1 SGHVS and CDR2 FQNEAQ. Trimming at V came to 1 base and at J to 6 bases, leaving 2 bases not matched to a gene. In DNA, the CDR3 is TGTGCCAGCAGCTTAGGGCTAGCGGGAGGCAATGAGCAGTTCTTC. It codes for CASSLGLAGGNEQFF.

The chain employs TRBV19 and TRBJ2-7; TRBD1 aligns across 9 bases. Trimming removed 0 bases from V and 1 base from J; junction bases left unmatched: 4. CDR1 and CDR2 from the germline V gene are LNHDA and SQIVND (reference sequence). There are 16 residues in the CDR3. The CDR3 sequence is CASSIDLGTGSYEQYF. The CDR3 region has the DNA TGTGCCAGTAGTATAGATCTCGGGACAGGGTCCTACGAGCAGTACTTC.

The chain couples TRBV7-8 to TRBJ2-2, with TRBD1 as a possible D gene (5 bases). Germline V lookup: CDR1 SGHVS, CDR2 FQNEAQ. The CDR3 consists of 14 residues. The V gene lost 7 bases and the J gene lost 3 bases, with 12 bases spanning the gap. CDR3 loop: CASNDQGYTGELFF. CDR3 nucleotides: TGTGCCAGCAACGATCAGGGTTACACCGGGGAGCTGTTTTTT.

V and J are TRBV9 and TRBJ1-1, with unresolved D. V was clipped by 4 bases and J by 1 base, with 14 bases between them. This CDR3 is built from 15 residues. The V gene's germline CDR1 is SGDLS and CDR2 YYNGEE. DNA for the CDR3: TGTGCCAGCAGCCCCCCTCCGGGGAAGAACACTGAAGCTTTCTTT. Translating it yields CASSPPPGKNTEAFF.

This chain joins TRBV11-2 and TRBJ2-2; perhaps TRBD1 as D (5 bases). The CDR3 covers 13 residues. The germline V gene has CDR1 SGHAT and CDR2 FQNNGV. V gave up 1 base and J gave up 7 bases, with 7 bases separating them. CDR3 loop: CASSLAGLGELFF. The CDR3 region has the DNA TGTGCCAGCAGCTTAGCAGGGCTCGGGGAGCTGTTTTTT.

This clone came up once. The V gene is TRBV7-9, the J gene TRBJ1-5; TRBD1 might be the D (5 bases). There are 14 residues in the CDR3. Trimming took 5 bases from V and 4 from J, leaving 12 bases between them. Germline CDR1 and CDR2: SEHNR and FQNEAQ (reference sequence). This chain's CDR3 is CASSPVGGNQPQHF. CDR3 in DNA: TGTGCCAGCAGCCCGGTGGGGGGAAATCAGCCCCAGCATTTT. Combining the CDR3 with reference TRBV7-9 and TRBJ1-5 gives the whole variable domain DTGVSQNPRHKITKRGQNVTFRCDPISEHNRLYWYRQTLGQGPEFLTYFQNEAQLEKSRLLSDRFSAERPKGSFSTLEIQRTEQGDSAMYLCASSPVGGNQPQHFGDGTRLSIL.

CDR3 coding DNA: TGTGCCAGCAGCGCAGGAGGGTCCCAAGAGCCGTACAATGAGCAGTTCTTC. Its protein is CASSAGGSQEPYNEQFF. The rearrangement links TRBV9 to TRBJ2-1, with a possible D match to TRBD2 (6 bases). Per germline, CDR1 SGDLS and CDR2 YYNGEE. V was clipped by 3 bases and J by 4 bases, with 20 bases between them. CDR3 length equals 17 residues.

V gene TRBV29-1 combines with J gene TRBJ2-7, with TRBD2 as a possible D gene (5 bases). The germline V gene has CDR1 SQVTM and CDR2 ANQGSEA. V was trimmed by 3 bases and J by 3 bases, leaving 18 bases between them. The CDR3 loop spans 15 amino acids. The DNA of the CDR3 is TGCAGCGTTGATGGGCTTGCTGGGGAGCTCTACGAGCAGTACTTC. Its translation is CSVDGLAGELYEQYF.

V and J are TRBV7-9 and TRBJ2-7, with TRBD1 matching over 7 bases. Germline CDR1 SEHNR, CDR2 FQNEAQ (reference sequence). This CDR3 has 13 residues. Losses at the gene ends were 5 bases for V and 1 base for J; bases not matched to a gene: 2. This CDR3 is CASSVGQSYEQYF. The CDR3 region has the DNA TGTGCCAGCAGCGTGGGACAGTCCTACGAGCAGTACTTC. Based on the CDR3 plus reference TRBV7-9 and TRBJ2-7, the full variable domain is DTGVSQNPRHKITKRGQNVTFRCDPISEHNRLYWYRQTLGQGPEFLTYFQNEAQLEKSRLLSDRFSAERPKGSFSTLEIQRTEQGDSAMYLCASSVGQSYEQYFGPGTRLTVT.

The chain recombines TRBV5-6 with TRBJ1-2; TRBD1 might be the D (6 bases). There are 16 residues in the CDR3. Germline lookup yields CDR1 SGHDT and CDR2 YYEEEE. V was shortened by 2 bases and J by 6 bases, with 20 bases between the two germline ends. CDR3 residues: CASSFDPDRTRDGYTF. CDR3 bases: TGTGCCAGCAGCTTCGATCCCGACAGGACCCGCGATGGCTACACCTTC.

This chain connects TRBV2 to TRBJ1-2, with TRBD1 matching 8 bases. After removal of 1 base from V and 6 bases from J, the junction contained 4 bases not matched to a gene. The length of the CDR3 is 14 residues. Per germline, CDR1 SNHLY and CDR2 FYNNEI. The CDR3, as DNA: TGTGCCAGCAGTGAAGGTGGGACAGGAGATGGCTACACCTTC. Translated, it gives CASSEGGTGDGYTF.

The CDR3 nucleotides are TGTGCCACCACAGGGGTATGGAGCACAGATACGCAGTATTTT. Translated: CATTGVWSTDTQYF. The chain recombines TRBV7-8 with TRBJ2-3, with 7 nucleotides matching TRBD1. V trimming: 10 bases; J trimming: 0 bases; junction bases outside the gene matches: 7. Germline V CDR1 and CDR2: SGHVS, FQNEAQ. There are 14 residues in the CDR3.

The chain is built from TRBV11-2 and TRBJ2-7, with TRBD1 matching 10 bases. V lost 5 bases and J lost 6; bases outside the gene matches: 7. The CDR3 is made up of 14 amino acids. Per the germline V gene, CDR1 is SGHAT and CDR2 is FQNNGV. In DNA form, the CDR3 reads TGTGCCAGCAGCCCCGGGACAGGGGTAGGCGAGCAGTACTTC. Amino acid sequence: CASSPGTGVGEQYF.

The rearrangement links TRBV4-3 to TRBJ2-1; 12 bases match TRBD2. The J segment lost 6 bases and the V segment lost 1 base, leaving 4 bases of the junction unmatched. The CDR3 runs to 16 residues. Looked up from germline, CDR1 is LGHNA and CDR2 is YSLEER. The CDR3 DNA sequence: TGCGCCAGCAGCCAAGTTCTAGCGGGGGGGCTCAATGAGCAGTTCTTC. Translating gives CASSQVLAGGLNEQFF.

This chain connects TRBV4-1 to TRBJ2-3; 10 nucleotides line up with TRBD1. This CDR3 region has 15 residues. With 3 bases clipped from V and 2 bases from J, the junction kept 2 bases outside the gene matches. CDR1 and CDR2 from the germline V gene are MGHRA and YSYEKL. The CDR3 here is CASSHGTGDTDTQYF. In nucleotides, the CDR3 is TGCGCCAGCAGCCATGGGACAGGGGACACAGATACGCAGTATTTT.

The rearrangement uses TRBV14 and TRBJ2-7, with 7 bases aligning to TRBD1. From germline, CDR1 is SGHDN and CDR2 FVKESK. CDR3 length: 14 residues. Trimming cost V 4 bases and J 2 bases; bases outside gene matches: 5. CDR3: CASSPWTGTYEQYF. CDR3 nucleotide sequence: TGTGCCAGCAGCCCCTGGACAGGAACCTACGAGCAGTACTTC.